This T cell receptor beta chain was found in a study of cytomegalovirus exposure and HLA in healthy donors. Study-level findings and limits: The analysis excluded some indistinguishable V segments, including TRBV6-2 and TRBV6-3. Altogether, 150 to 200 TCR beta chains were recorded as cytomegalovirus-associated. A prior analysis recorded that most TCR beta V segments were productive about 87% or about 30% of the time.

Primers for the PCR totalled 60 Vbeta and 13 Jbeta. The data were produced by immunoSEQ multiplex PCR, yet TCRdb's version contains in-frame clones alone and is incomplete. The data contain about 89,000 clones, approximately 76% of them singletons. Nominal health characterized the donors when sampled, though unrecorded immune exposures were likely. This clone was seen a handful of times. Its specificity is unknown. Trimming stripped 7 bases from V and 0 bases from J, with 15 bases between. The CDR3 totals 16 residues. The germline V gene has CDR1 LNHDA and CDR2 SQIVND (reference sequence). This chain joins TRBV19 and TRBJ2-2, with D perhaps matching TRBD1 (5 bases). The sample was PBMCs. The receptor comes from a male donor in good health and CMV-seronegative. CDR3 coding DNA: TGTGCCAGTACCCAACCCACAGGAGCGAACACCGGGGAGCTGTTTTTT. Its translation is CASTQPTGANTGELFF.